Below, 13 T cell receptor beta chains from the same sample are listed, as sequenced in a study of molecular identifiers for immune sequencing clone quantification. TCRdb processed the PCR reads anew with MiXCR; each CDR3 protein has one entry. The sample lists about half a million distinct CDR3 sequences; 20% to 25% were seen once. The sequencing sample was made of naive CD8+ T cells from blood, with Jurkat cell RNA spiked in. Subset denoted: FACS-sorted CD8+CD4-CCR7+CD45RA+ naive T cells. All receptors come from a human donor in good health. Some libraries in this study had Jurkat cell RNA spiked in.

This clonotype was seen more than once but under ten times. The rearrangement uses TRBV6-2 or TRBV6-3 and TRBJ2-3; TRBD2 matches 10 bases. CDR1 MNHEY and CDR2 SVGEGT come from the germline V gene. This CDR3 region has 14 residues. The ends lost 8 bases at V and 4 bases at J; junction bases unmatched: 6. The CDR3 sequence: CASGLAGASDTQYF. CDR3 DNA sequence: TGTGCCAGCGGGCTAGCGGGAGCCTCAGATACGCAGTATTTT.

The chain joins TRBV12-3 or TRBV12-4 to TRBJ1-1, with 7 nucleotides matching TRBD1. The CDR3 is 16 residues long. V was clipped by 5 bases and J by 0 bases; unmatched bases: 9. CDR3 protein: CASSPVRGEMNTEAFF. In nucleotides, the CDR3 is TGTGCCAGCAGTCCTGTCAGGGGGGAGATGAACACTGAAGCTTTCTTT.

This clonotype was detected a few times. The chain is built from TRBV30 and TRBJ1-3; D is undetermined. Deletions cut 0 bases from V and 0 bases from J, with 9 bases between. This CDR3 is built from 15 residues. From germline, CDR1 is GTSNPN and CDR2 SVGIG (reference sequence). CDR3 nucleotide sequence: TGTGCCTGGAGTGTACGGGTTATCTCTGGAAACACCATATATTTT. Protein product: CAWSVRVISGNTIYF.

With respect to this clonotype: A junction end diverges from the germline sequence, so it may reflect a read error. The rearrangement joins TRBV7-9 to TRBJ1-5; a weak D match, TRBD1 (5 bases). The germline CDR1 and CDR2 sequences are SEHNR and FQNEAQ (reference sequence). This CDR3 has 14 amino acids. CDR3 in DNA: TGTGCCAGCAGCGGGGGGTCTGGGAATCAGCCCGAGCATTTT. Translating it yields CASSGGSGNQPEHF. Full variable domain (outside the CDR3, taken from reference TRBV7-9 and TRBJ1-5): DTGVSQNPRHKITKRGQNVTFRCDPISEHNRLYWYRQTLGQGPEFLTYFQNEAQLEKSRLLSDRFSAERPKGSFSTLEIQRTEQGDSAMYLCASSGGSGNQPEHFGDGTRLSIL.

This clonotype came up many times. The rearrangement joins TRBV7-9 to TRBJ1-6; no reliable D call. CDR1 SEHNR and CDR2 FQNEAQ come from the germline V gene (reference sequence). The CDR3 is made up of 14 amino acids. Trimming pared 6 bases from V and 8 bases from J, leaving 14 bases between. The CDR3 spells CASSSPDGDSPLHF. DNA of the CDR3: TGTGCCAGCAGTTCACCCGATGGGGATTCACCCCTCCACTTT.

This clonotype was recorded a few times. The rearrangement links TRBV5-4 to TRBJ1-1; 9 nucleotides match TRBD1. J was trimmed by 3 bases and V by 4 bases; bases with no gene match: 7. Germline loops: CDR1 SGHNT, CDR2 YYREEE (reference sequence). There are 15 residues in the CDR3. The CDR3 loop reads CASSPSQGAHTEAFF. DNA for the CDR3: TGTGCCAGCAGCCCATCACAGGGGGCGCACACTGAAGCTTTCTTT.

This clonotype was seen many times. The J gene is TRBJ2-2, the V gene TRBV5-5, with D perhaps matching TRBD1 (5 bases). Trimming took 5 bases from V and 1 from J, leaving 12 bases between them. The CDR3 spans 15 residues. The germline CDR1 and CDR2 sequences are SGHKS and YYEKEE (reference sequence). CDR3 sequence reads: CASRRLGQNTGELFF. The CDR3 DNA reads TGTGCCAGCAGGAGACTTGGACAGAACACCGGGGAGCTGTTTTTT.

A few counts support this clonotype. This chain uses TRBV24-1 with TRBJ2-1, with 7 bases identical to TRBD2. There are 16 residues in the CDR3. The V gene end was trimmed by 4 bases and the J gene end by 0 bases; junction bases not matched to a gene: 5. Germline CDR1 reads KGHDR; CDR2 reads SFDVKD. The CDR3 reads CATSESGASSYNEQFF. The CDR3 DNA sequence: TGTGCCACCAGTGAAAGCGGGGCCAGCTCCTACAATGAGCAGTTCTTC.

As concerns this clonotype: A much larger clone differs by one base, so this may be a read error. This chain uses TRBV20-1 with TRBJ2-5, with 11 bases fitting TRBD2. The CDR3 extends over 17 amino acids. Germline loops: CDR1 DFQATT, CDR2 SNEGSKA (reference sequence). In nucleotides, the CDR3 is TGCGGTGCTAGCATGACTAGCGGGGCCTATTACCAAGAGACCCAGTACTTC. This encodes CGASMTSGAYYQETQYF.

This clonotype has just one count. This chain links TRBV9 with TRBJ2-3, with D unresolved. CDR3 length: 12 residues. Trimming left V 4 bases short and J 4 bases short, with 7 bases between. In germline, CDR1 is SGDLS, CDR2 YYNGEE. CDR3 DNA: TGTGCCAGCAGCCCGATCGCAGATACGCAGTATTTT. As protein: CASSPIADTQYF.

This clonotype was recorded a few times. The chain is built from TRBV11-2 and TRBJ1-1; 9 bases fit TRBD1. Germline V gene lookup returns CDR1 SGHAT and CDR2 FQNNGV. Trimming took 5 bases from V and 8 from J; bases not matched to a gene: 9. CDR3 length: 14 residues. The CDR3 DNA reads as TGTGCCAGCAGCGAGACAGGGGGAAGGTCGGAAGCTTTCTTT. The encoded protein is CASSETGGRSEAFF.

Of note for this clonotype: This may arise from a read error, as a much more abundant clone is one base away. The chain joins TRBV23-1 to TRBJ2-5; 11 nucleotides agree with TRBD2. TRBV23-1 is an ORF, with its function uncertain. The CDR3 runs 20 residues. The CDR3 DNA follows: TGCGCCAGCAGTCAATATCGGTTGGCTAGCGGGGGGCACCCCCTAGAGACCCAGCACTTC. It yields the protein CASSQYRLASGGHPLETQHF.

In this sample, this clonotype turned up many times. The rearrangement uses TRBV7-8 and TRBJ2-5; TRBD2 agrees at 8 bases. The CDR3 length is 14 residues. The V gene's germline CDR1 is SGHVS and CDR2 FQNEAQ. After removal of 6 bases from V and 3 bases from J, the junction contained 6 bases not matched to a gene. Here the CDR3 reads CASSHEAGEETQYF. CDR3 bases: TGTGCCAGCAGTCACGAAGCGGGGGAAGAGACCCAGTACTTC.